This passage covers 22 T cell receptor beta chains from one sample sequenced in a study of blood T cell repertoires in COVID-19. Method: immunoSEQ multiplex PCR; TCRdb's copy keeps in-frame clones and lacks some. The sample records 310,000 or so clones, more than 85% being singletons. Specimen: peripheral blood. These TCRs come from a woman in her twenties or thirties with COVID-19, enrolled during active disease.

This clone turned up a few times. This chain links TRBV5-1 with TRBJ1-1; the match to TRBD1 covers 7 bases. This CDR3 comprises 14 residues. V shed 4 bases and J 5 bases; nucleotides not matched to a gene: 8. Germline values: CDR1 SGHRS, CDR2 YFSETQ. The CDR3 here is CASSAEQGRTEAFF. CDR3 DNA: TGCGCCAGCAGCGCGGAACAGGGGAGGACTGAAGCTTTCTTT.

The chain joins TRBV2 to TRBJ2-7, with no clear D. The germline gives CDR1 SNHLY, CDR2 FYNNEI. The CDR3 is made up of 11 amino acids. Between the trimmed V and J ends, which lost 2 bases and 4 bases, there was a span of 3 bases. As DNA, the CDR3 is TGTGCCAGCAGTGAAATATACGAGCAGTACTTC. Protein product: CASSEIYEQYF.

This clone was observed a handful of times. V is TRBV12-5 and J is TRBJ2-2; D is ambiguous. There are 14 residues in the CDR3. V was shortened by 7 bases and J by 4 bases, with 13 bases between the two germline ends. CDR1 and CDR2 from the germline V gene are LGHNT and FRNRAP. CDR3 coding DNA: TGTGCTAGTGCCTGGTCAGAAATCACCGGGGAGCTGTTTTTT. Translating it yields CASAWSEITGELFF.

For the CDR3, the DNA is TGTGCCAGCAGCTTGACAGAAAACTATGGCTACACCTTC. The encoded protein is CASSLTENYGYTF. This chain links TRBV5-6 with TRBJ1-2, with D uncertain. Trimming removed 1 base at V and 2 bases at J, with 6 bases between. The CDR3 runs to 13 residues. CDR1 SGHDT and CDR2 YYEEEE come from the germline V gene.

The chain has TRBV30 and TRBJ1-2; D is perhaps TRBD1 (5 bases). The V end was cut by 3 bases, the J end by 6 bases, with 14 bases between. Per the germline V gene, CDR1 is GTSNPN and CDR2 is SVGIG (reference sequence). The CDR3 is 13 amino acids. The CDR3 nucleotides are TGTGCCTGGAGGCTGGGGCAGGTAGATGGCTACACCTTC. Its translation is CAWRLGQVDGYTF.

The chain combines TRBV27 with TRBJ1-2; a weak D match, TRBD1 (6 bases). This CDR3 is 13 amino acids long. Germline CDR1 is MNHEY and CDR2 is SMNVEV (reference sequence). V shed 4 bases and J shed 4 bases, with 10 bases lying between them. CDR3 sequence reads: CASSSPGVYGYTF. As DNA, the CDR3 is TGTGCCAGCAGTTCCCCAGGGGTCTATGGCTACACCTTC.

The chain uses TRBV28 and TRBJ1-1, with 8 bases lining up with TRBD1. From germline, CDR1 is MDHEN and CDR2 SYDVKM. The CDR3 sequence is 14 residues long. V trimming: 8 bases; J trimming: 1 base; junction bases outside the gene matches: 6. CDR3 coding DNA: TGTGCCAGCGATGGGACAGGCCGGAACACTGAAGCTTTCTTT. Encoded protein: CASDGTGRNTEAFF.

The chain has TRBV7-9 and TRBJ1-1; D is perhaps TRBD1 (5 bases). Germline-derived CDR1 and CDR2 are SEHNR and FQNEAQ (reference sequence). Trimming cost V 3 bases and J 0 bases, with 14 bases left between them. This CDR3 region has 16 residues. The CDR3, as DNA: TGTGCCAGCAGCTTCTTACAGGTACCGATGAACACTGAAGCTTTCTTT. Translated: CASSFLQVPMNTEAFF.

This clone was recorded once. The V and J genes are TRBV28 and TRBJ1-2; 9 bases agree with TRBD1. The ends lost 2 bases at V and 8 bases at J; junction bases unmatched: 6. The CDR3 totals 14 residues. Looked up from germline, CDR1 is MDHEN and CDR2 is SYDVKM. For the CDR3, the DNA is TGTGCCAGCAGTTTACCCGGACAGGGGTGGGGCTACACCTTC. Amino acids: CASSLPGQGWGYTF.

Here the CDR3 reads CASRDTYNEQFF. In nucleotides, the CDR3 is TGTGCCAGCAGAGACACGTACAATGAGCAGTTCTTC. The V call is TRBV25-1, the J call TRBJ2-1; the D is unclear. The CDR3 totals 12 residues. Germline V CDR1 and CDR2: MGHDK, SYGVNS. Between the trimmed V and J ends, which lost 6 bases and 4 bases, there was a span of 7 bases.

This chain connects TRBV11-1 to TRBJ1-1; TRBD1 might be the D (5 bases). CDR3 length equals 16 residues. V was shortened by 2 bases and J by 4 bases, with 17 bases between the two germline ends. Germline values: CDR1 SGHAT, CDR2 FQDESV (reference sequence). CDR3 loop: CASSLSSRGSTTEAFF. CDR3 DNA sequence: TGTGCCAGCAGCTTATCCTCGCGGGGCAGCACCACTGAAGCTTTCTTT. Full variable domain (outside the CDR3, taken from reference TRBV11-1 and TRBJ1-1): EAEVAQSPRYKITEKSQAVAFWCDPISGHATLYWYRQILGQGPELLVQFQDESVVDDSQLPKDRFSAERLKGVDSTLKIQPAELGDSAMYLCASSLSSRGSTTEAFFGQGTRLTVV.

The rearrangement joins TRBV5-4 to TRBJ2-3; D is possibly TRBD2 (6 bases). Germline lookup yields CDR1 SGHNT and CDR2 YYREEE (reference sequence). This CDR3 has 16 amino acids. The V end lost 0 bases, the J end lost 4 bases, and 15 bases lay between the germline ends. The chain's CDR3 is CASSLGGVKFSDTQYF. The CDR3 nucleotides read TGTGCCAGCAGCTTGGGGGGGGTCAAATTTTCAGATACGCAGTATTTT.

CDR3 DNA sequence: TGCAGTGCTAGTCTGCGTTACAATGAGCAGTTCTTC. This gives the protein CSASLRYNEQFF. The chain joins TRBV20-1 to TRBJ2-1; D is unclear. The germline V gene has CDR1 DFQATT and CDR2 SNEGSKA (reference sequence). This CDR3 is 12 amino acids long. Trimming took off 3 bases at V and 4 bases at J, with 7 bases between the two ends.

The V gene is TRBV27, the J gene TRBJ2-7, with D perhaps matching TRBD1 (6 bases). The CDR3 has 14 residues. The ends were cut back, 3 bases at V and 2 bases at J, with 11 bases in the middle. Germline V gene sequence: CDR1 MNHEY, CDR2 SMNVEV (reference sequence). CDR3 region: CASSFSQGPYEQYF. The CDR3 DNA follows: TGTGCCAGCAGTTTTTCACAGGGCCCCTACGAGCAGTACTTC.

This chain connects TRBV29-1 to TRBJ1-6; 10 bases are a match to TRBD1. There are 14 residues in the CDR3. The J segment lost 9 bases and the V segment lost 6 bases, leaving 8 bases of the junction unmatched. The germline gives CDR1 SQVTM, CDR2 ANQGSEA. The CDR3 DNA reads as TGCAGCGTGAGGACAGGGGGGCCTTCTTCACCCCTCCACTTT. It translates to CSVRTGGPSSPLHF.

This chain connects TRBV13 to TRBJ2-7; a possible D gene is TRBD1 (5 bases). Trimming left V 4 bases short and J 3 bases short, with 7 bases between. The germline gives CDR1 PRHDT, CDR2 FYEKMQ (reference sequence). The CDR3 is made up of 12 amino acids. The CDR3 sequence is CASSSQGYEQYF. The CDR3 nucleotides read TGTGCCAGCAGCTCGCAGGGCTACGAGCAGTACTTC.

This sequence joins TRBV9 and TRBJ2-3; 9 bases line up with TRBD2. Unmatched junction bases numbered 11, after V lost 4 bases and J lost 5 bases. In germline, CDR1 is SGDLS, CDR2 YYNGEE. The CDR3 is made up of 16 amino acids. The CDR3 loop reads CASSYRGGERLDTQYF. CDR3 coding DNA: TGTGCCAGCAGCTATCGCGGGGGGGAGCGATTAGATACGCAGTATTTT. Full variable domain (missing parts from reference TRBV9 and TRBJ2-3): DSGVTQTPKHLITATGQRVTLRCSPRSGDLSVYWYQQSLDQGLQFLIQYYNGEERAKGNILERFSAQQFPDLHSELNLSSLELGDSALYFCASSYRGGERLDTQYFGPGTRLTVL.

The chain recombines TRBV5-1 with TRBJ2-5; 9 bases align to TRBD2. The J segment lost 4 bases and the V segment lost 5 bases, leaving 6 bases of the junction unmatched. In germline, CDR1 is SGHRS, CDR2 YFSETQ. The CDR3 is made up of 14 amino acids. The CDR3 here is CASRESLAGETQYF. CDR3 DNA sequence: TGCGCCAGCAGGGAATCACTAGCGGGAGAGACCCAGTACTTC.

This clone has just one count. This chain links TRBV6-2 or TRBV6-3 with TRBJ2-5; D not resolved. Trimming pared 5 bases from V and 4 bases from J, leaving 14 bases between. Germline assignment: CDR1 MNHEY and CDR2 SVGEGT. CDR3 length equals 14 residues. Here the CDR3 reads CASSPIKPPETQYF. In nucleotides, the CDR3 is TGTGCCAGCAGTCCCATAAAGCCCCCAGAGACCCAGTACTTC.

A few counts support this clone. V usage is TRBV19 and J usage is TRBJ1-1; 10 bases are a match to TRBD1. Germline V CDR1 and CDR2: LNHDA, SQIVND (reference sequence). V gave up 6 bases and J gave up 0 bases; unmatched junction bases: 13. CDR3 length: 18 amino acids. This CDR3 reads CASRVRTGGISVNTEAFF. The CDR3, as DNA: TGTGCCAGTAGGGTTAGGACAGGGGGAATATCCGTGAACACTGAAGCTTTCTTT. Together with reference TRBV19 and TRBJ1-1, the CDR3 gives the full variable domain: DGGITQSPKYLFRKEGQNVTLSCEQNLNHDAMYWYRQDPGQGLRLIYYSQIVNDFQKGDIAEGYSVSREKKESFPLTVTSAQKNPTAFYLCASRVRTGGISVNTEAFFGQGTRLTVV.

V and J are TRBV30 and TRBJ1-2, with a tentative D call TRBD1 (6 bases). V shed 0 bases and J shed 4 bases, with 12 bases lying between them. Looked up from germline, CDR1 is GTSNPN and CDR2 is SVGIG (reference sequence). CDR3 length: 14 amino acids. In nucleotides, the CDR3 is TGTGCCTGGAGTGTACAGGGTTTCCTCTATGGCTACACCTTC. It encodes CAWSVQGFLYGYTF.

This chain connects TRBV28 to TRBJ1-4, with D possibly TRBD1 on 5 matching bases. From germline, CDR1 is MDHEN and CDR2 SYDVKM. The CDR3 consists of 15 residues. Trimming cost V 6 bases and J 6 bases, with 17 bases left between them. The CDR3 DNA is TGTGCCAGCAGCCGTACCGGGGGGTGGGATGAAAAACTGTTTTTT. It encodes CASSRTGGWDEKLFF.